This T cell receptor beta chain was retrieved from a study of T cell clonality in common variable immunodeficiency. Study conclusions and caveats: Links between repertoire features and CVID complications were heterogeneity-limited. Reportedly, TCR beta sequences from common variable immunodeficiency showed fewer deletions and N-nucleotide insertions.

Repertoires were generated with immunoSEQ multiplex PCR, while TCRdb's copy carries only in-frame clones and drops some. Recorded here are 35,000 to 55,000 clones, none singletons. This clone was recorded many times. Antigen: not known. Read sequence stops 3 residues before the CDR3 end, and the germline J gene provides the missing end. CDR1 SGHAT and CDR2 FQNNGV come from the germline V gene. There are 15 residues in the CDR3. The V end was cut by 4 bases, the J end by 2 bases, with 15 bases between. The sequenced sample was peripheral blood mononuclear cells. This clonotype was obtained from a person between 18 and 75 years old in good health. The chain is built from TRBV11-2 and TRBJ2-7; D may be TRBD2 (6 bases). The CDR3 bases that were read are TGTGCCAGCAGCTCGGAACTGCGGGGAACCTACGAG. This sequence encodes CASSSELRGTYE. The whole CDR3 reads CASSSELRGTYEQYF.